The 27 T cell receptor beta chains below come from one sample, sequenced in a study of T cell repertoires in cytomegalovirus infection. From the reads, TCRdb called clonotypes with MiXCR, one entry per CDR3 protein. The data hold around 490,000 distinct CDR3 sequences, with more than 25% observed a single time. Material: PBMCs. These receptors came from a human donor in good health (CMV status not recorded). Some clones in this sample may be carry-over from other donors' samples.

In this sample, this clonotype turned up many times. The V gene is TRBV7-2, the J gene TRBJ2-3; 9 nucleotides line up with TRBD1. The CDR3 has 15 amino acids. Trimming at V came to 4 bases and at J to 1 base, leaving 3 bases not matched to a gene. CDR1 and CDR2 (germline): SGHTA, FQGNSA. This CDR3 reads CASSWRTGGTDTQYF. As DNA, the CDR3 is TGTGCCAGCAGCTGGAGGACAGGGGGCACAGATACGCAGTATTTT.

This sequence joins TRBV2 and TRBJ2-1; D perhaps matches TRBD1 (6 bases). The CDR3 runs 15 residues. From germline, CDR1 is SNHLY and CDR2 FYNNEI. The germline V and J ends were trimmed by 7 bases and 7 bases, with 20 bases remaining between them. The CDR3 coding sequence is TGTGCCAGCATCCCCAGGGACACTAGACGGAATGAGCAGTTCTTC. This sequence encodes CASIPRDTRRNEQFF. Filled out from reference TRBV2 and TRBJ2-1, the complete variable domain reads EPEVTQTPSHQVTQMGQEVILRCVPISNHLYFYWYRQILGQKVEFLVSFYNNEISEKSEIFDDQFSVERPDGSNFTLKIRSTKLEDSAMYFCASIPRDTRRNEQFFGPGTRLTVL.

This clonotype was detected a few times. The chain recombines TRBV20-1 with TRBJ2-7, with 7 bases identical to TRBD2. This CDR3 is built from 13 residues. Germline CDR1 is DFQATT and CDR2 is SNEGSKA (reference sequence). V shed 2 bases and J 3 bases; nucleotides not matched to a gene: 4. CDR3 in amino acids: CSARRGLFYEQYF. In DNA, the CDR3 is TGCAGTGCTAGACGGGGACTATTCTACGAGCAGTACTTC.

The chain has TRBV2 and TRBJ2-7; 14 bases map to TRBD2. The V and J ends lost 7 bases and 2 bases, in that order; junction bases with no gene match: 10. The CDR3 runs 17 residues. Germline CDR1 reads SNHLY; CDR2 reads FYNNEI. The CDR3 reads CASIKTSGRVSAYEQYV. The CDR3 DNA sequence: TGTGCCAGCATCAAGACTAGCGGGAGGGTCTCCGCCTACGAGCAGTACGTC.

The CDR3 nucleotides are TGTGCCAGCAGCCAAGAGACAGGTATTATGATCTACGAGCAGTACTTC. As protein: CASSQETGIMIYEQYF. The V and J genes are TRBV14 and TRBJ2-7; possible D gene TRBD1, 6 bases. The germline CDR1 and CDR2 sequences are SGHDN and FVKESK. The CDR3 extends over 16 amino acids. Trimming stripped 0 bases from V and 3 bases from J, with 15 bases between.

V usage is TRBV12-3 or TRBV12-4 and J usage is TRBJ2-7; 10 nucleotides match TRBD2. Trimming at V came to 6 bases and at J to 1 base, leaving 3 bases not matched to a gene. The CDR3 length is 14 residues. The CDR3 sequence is CASSASGSSYEQYF. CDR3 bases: TGTGCCAGCAGCGCTAGCGGGAGTTCCTACGAGCAGTACTTC.

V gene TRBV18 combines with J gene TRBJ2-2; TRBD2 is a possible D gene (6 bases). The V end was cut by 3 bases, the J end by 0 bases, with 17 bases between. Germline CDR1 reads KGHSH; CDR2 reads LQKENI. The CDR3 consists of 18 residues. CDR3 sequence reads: CASSPTSLAGTNTGELFF. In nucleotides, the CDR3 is TGTGCCAGCTCACCCACTTCATTGGCGGGGACGAACACCGGGGAGCTGTTTTTT.

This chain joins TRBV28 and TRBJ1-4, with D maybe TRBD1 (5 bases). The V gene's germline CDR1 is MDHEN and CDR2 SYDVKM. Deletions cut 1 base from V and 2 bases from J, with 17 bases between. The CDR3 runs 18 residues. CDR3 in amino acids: CASSLSGQGVTTNEKLFF. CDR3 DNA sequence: TGTGCCAGCAGTTTATCCGGGCAGGGAGTCACGACTAATGAAAAACTGTTTTTT.

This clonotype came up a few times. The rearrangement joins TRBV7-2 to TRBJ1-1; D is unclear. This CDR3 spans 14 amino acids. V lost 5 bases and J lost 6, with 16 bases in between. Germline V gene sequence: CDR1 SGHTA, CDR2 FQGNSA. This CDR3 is CASSAVGNLAEAFF. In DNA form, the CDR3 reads TGTGCCAGCAGCGCAGTGGGTAACCTGGCTGAAGCTTTCTTT. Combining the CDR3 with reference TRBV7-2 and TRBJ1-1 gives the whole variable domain GAGVSQSPSNKVTEKGKDVELRCDPISGHTALYWYRQSLGQGLEFLIYFQGNSAPDKSGLPSDRFSAERTGGSVSTLTIQRTQQEDSAVYLCASSAVGNLAEAFFGQGTRLTVV.

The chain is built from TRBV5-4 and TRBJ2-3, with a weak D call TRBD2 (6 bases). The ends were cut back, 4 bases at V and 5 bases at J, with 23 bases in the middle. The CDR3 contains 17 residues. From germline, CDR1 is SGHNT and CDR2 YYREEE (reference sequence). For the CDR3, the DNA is TGTGCCAGCAGCCCATCAGCCGGGACTGCAGATCGAGATACGCAGTATTTT. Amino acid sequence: CASSPSAGTADRDTQYF.

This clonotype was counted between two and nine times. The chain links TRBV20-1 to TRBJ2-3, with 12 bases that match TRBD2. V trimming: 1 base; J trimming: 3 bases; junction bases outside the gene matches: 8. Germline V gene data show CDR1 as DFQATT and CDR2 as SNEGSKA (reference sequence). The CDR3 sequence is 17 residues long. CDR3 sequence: CSARGLAGVEVTDTQYF. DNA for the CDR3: TGCAGTGCTAGAGGACTAGCGGGAGTGGAAGTAACAGATACGCAGTATTTT.

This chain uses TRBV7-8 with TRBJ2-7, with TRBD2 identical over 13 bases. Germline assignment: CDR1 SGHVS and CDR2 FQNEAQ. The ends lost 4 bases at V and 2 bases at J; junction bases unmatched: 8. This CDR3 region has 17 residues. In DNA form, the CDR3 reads TGTGCCAGCAGCTCTCGGACTAGCGGGAGCATAACCTACGAGCAGTACTTC. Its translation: CASSSRTSGSITYEQYF.

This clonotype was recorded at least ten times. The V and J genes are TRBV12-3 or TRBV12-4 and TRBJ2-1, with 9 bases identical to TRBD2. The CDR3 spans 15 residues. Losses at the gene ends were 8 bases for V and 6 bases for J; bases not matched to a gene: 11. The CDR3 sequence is CASSSRVSGSNEQFF. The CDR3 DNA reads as TGTGCCAGCTCCTCCCGGGTTAGCGGGAGCAATGAGCAGTTCTTC.

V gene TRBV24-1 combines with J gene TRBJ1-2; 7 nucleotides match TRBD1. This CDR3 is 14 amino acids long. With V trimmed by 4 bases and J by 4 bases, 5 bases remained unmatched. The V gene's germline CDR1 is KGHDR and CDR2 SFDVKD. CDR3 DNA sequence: TGTGCCACCAGTGACCACGGACAGGCCTATGGCTACACCTTC. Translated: CATSDHGQAYGYTF.

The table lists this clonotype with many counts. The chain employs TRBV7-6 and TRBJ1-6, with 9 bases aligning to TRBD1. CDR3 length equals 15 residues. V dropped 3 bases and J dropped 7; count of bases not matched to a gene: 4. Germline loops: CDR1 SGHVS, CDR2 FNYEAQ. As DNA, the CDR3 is TGTGCCAGCAGCTTGATACAGGGGGCGAATTCACCCCTCCACTTT. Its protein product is CASSLIQGANSPLHF.

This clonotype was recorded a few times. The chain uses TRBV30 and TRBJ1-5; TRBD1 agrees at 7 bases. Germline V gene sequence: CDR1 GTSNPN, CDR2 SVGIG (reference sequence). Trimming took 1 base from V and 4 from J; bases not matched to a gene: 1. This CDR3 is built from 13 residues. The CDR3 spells CAWSEDRNQPQHF. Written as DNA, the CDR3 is TGTGCCTGGAGTGAGGACAGGAATCAGCCCCAGCATTTT.

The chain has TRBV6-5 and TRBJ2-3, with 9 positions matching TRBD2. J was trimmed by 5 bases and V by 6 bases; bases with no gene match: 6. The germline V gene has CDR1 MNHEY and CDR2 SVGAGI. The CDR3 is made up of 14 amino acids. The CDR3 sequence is CASRPGLARDTQYF. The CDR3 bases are TGTGCCAGCAGGCCCGGACTAGCGCGAGATACGCAGTATTTT.

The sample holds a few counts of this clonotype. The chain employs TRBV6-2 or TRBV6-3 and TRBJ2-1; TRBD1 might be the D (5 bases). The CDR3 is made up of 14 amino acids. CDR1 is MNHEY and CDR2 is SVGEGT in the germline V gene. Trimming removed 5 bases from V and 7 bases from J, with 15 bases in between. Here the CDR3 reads CASSRGRPENEQFF. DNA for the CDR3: TGTGCCAGCAGTAGGGGTCGGCCGGAGAATGAGCAGTTCTTC.

CDR3 loop: CAPFGGQSSYEQYV. CDR3 sequence (DNA): TGTGCCCCATTTGGTGGGCAGAGCTCCTACGAGCAGTACGTC. V and J are TRBV24-1 and TRBJ2-7; D gene unclear. CDR1 KGHDR and CDR2 SFDVKD come from the germline V gene. This CDR3 contains 14 residues. V was shortened by 12 bases and J by 0 bases, with 17 bases between the two germline ends.

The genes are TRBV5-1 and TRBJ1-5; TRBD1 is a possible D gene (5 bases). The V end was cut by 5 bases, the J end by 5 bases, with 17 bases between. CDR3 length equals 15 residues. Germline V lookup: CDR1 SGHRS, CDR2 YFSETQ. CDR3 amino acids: CASRYRDLQDQPQHF. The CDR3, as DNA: TGCGCCAGCAGATACCGGGACCTTCAAGATCAGCCCCAGCATTTT.

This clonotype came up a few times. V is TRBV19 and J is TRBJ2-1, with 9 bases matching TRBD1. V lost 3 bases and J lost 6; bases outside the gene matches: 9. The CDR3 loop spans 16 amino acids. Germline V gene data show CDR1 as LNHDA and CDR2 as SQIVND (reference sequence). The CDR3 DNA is TGTGCCAGTAGTATTGTAGGGGGGACAGGGTCCAATGAGCAGTTCTTC. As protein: CASSIVGGTGSNEQFF. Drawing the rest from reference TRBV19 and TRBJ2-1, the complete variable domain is DGGITQSPKYLFRKEGQNVTLSCEQNLNHDAMYWYRQDPGQGLRLIYYSQIVNDFQKGDIAEGYSVSREKKESFPLTVTSAQKNPTAFYLCASSIVGGTGSNEQFFGPGTRLTVL.

The DNA of the CDR3 is TGTGCCAGTAGTTCCCATCAACCGACGGCCTATGGCTACACCTTC. Residues: CASSSHQPTAYGYTF. The gene calls are TRBV19 and TRBJ1-2, with no clear D. The CDR3 extends over 15 amino acids. Trimming removed 5 bases from V and 4 bases from J, with 17 bases in between. The germline gives CDR1 LNHDA, CDR2 SQIVND (reference sequence). The full variable domain, with the rest looked up from reference TRBV19 and TRBJ1-2, is DGGITQSPKYLFRKEGQNVTLSCEQNLNHDAMYWYRQDPGQGLRLIYYSQIVNDFQKGDIAEGYSVSREKKESFPLTVTSAQKNPTAFYLCASSSHQPTAYGYTFGSGTRLTVV.

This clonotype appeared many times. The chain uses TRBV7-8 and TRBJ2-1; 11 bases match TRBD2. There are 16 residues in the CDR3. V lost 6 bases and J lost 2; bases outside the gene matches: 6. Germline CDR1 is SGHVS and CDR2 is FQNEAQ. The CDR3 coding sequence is TGTGCCAGCAGTTCATTACTAGCGGGAGCCTACAATGAGCAGTTCTTC. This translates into CASSSLLAGAYNEQFF.

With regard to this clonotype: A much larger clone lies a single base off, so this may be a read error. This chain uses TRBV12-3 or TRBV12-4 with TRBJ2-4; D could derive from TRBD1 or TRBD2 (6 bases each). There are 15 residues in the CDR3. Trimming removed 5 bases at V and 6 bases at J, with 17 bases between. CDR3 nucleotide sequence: TGTGCCAGCAGTCTGGGGGGACAAGCAAGAAACATTCAGTACTTC. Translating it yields CASSLGGQARNIQYF.

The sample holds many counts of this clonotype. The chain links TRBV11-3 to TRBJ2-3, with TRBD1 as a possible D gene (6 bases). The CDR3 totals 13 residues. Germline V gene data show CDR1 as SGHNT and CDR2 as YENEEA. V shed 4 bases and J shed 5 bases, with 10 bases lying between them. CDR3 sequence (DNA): TGTGCCAGCAGCTCCCCACAGGGAGATACGCAGTATTTT. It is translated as CASSSPQGDTQYF.

The CDR3 loop is CASIGGGGNSPLHF. The CDR3 DNA is TGTGCCAGCATTGGCGGGGGCGGTAATTCACCCCTCCACTTT. The chain links TRBV6-5 to TRBJ1-6; tentatively, D is TRBD1 (6 bases). With 7 bases removed from V and 6 bases from J, the gap between germline ends came to 13 bases. Germline assignment: CDR1 MNHEY and CDR2 SVGAGI. CDR3 length: 14 residues.

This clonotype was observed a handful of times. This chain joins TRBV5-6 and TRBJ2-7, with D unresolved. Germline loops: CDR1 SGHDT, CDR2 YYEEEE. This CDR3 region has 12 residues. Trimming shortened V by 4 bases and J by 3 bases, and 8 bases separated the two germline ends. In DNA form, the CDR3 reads TGTGCCAGCAGCCGTCAGAGCTACGAGCAGTACGTC. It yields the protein CASSRQSYEQYV.